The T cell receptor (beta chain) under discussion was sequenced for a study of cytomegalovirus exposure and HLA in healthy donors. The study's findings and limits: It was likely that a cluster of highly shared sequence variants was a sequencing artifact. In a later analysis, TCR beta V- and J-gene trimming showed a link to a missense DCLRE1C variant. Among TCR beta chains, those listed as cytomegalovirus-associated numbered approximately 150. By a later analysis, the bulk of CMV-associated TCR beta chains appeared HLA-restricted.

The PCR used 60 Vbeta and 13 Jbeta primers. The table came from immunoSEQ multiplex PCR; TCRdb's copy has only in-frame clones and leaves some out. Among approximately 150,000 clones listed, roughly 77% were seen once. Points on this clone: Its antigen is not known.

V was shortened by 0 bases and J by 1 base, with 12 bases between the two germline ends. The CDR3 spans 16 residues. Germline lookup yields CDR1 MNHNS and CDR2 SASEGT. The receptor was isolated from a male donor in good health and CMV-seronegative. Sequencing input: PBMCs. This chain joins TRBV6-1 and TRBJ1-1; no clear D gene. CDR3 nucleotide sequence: TGTGCCAGCAGTGAAGCGAGGTACCGACCGAACACTGAAGCTTTCTTT. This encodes CASSEARYRPNTEAFF.